The clone carrying this TCR beta chain was counted between two and nine times. Its antigen is currently unknown. These data originate in a study of beta chain features in type 1 diabetes. Looking at the study overall: The patient and healthy donor groups were comparable for age, gender and cell yields. Study outcomes and limitations: There was a moderate but significant shortening of TCRB CDR3s in all four CD4+ subsets of Type 1 diabetes patients. Patients showed naive, central memory and Treg TCRB repertoires that appeared more similar than those of healthy donors.

Every isolated RNA sample was fully reverse transcribed, so sequencing captured expressed TCRB transcripts. Assay used: immunoSEQ multiplex PCR; TCRdb lists only in-frame clones, some missing. Found here are about 260,000 clones, about 24% of them singletons; the top ten hold around 0.013%. With 1 base clipped from V and 3 bases from J, the junction kept 9 bases outside the gene matches. The CDR3 consists of 16 residues. The germline CDR1 and CDR2 sequences are SQVTM and ANQGSEA. Sorting based on CD45RO/CCR7/CD25/CD127/CD95/CD27 separated CD4+ naive, central memory, regulatory and stem cell-like memory cells.

This sequence joins TRBV29-1 and TRBJ2-3, with 8 bases matching TRBD2. The sequencing sample was made of naive CD4+ T cells from blood. The sequence derives from a woman aged 25-40 years with type 1 diabetes. The CDR3 is CSVEGALAGRTDTQYF. CDR3 DNA sequence: TGCAGCGTTGAAGGAGCCTTAGCGGGAAGAACAGATACGCAGTATTTT.